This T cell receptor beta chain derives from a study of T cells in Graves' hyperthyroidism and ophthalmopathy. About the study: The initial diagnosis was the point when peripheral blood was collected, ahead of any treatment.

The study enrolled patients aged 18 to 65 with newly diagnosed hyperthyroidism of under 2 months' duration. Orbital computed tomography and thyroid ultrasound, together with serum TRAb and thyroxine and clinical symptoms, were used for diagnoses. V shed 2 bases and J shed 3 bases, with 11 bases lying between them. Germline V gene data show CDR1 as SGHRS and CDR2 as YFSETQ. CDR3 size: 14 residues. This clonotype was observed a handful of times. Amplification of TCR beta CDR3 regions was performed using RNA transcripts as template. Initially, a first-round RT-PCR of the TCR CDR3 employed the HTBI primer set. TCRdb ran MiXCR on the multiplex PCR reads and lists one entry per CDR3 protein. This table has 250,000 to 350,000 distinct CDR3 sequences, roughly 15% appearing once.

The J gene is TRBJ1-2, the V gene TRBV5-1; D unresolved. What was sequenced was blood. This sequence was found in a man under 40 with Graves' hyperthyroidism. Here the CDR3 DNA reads TGCGCCAGCAGCTTATTTGGTTCTGACTATGGCTACACCTTC. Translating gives CASSLFGSDYGYTF.